This T cell receptor (beta chain) is drawn from a study of T cells expressing NK-cell markers. Study-wide findings and caveats: Expanded clones of NKG2C+ T cells had an unclear HCMV specificity.

Concerning this clonotype: The antigen remains unidentified.

CDR1 is SQVTM, CDR2 ANQGSEA, per germline. This CDR3 has 12 residues. TCRdb processed the 5' RACE reads again and assigns one entry to each CDR3 protein, with no DNA. The table lists some 440,000 distinct CDR3 sequences. The sequence was collected from a woman aged 45-59 years in good health. Sequencing was performed on blood T cells: a sorted CD56 or NKG2C T cell subset, CD4+ or CD8+ T cells, or bulk PBMC T cells (not recorded which). The chain links TRBV29-1 to TRBJ1-3. The CDR3 protein is CSVVPSGNTIYF.